Sequencing of this TCR beta chain was carried out in a study of shared clonotypes between healthy human individuals. Between the trimmed V and J ends, which lost 4 bases and 0 bases, there was a span of 13 bases. CDR3 length: 15 residues. Germline lookup yields CDR1 SGHNT and CDR2 YYREEE (reference sequence). A word on this clone: Its antigen is still unknown.

The assay used deep level. Data came from immunoSEQ multiplex PCR; TCRdb stores just in-frame clones and leaves some out. This table holds around 1.1 million clones, about 80% found once. General observations from the study: A reduction in generation probabilities was seen for non-shared clonotypes relative to those shared by all four donors.

The donors, all of them Caucasian adults, lived in Nashville, Tennessee. Both subsets, CD45RA+ naive and CD45RA-negative memory, were split from the CD4+ cells. The chain couples TRBV5-4 to TRBJ1-2, with D uncertain. The clonotype originates from a man between 18 and 35 years old in good health. Some clones in this sample may be carry-over from other donors' samples. The sample comprised memory CD4+ T cells from PBMCs. Subset denoted: CD45RA-negative fraction. Here the CDR3 reads CASSTYSKANYGYTF. CDR3 DNA sequence: TGTGCCAGCAGCACATACAGCAAAGCTAACTATGGCTACACCTTC. Using reference TRBV5-4 and TRBJ1-2 for the parts outside the CDR3, the full variable domain is ETGVTQSPTHLIKTRGQQVTLRCSSQSGHNTVSWYQQALGQGPQFIFQYYREEENGRGNFPPRFSGLQFPNYSSELNVNALELDDSALYLCASSTYSKANYGYTFGSGTRLTVV.